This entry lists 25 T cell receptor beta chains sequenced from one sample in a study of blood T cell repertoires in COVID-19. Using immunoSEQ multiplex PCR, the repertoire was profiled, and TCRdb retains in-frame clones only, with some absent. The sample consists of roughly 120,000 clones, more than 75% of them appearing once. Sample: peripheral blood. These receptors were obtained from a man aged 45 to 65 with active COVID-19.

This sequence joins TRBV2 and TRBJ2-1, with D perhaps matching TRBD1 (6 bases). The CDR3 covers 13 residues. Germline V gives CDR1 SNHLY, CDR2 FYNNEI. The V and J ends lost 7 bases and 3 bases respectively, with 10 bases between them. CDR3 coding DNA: TGTGCCAGCACACAGGGAATCTACAATGAGCAGTTCTTC. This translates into CASTQGIYNEQFF. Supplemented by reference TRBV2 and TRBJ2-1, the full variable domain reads EPEVTQTPSHQVTQMGQEVILRCVPISNHLYFYWYRQILGQKVEFLVSFYNNEISEKSEIFDDQFSVERPDGSNFTLKIRSTKLEDSAMYFCASTQGIYNEQFFGPGTRLTVL.

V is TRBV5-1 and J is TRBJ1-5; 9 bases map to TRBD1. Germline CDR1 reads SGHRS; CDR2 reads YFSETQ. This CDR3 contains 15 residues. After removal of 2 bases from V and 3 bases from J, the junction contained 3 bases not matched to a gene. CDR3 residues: CASSLQGAINQPQHF. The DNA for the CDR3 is TGCGCCAGCAGCTTACAGGGGGCCATCAATCAGCCCCAGCATTTT.

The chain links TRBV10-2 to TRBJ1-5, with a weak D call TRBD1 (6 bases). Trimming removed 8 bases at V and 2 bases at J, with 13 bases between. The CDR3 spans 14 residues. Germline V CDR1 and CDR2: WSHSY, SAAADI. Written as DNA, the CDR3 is TGCGCCAGCGGGGGGGACAACGGCAATCAGCCCCAGCATTTT. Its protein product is CASGGDNGNQPQHF.

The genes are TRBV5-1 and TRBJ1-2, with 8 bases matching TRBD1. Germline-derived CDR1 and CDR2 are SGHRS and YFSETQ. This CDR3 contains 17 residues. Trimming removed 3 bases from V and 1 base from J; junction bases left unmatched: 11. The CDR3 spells CASSSSLRQGRNYGYTF. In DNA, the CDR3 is TGCGCCAGCAGCTCCTCACTCAGACAGGGGCGTAACTATGGCTACACCTTC.

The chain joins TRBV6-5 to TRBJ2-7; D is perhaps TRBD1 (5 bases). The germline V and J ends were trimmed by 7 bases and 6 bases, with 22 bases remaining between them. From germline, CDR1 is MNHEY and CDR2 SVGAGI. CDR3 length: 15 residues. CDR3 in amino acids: CASIKIQGGVAEQYF. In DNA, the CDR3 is TGTGCCAGCATCAAAATTCAGGGTGGCGTTGCCGAGCAGTACTTC.

CDR3 sequence (DNA): TGTGCCAGCTCACCATCTTCGCAGGGGAGGGCTCAGCCCCAGCATTTT. Translated, it gives CASSPSSQGRAQPQHF. V is TRBV18 and J is TRBJ1-5, with TRBD1 as a possible D gene (6 bases). This CDR3 is 16 amino acids long. Germline loops: CDR1 KGHSH, CDR2 LQKENI. The V end was cut by 2 bases, the J end by 6 bases, with 17 bases between.

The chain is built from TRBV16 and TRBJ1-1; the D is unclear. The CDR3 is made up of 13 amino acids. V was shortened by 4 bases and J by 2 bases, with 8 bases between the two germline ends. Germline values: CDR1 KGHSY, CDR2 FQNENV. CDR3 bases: TGTGCCAGCAGCCCCCAGCGTAACACTGAAGCTTTCTTT. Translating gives CASSPQRNTEAFF.

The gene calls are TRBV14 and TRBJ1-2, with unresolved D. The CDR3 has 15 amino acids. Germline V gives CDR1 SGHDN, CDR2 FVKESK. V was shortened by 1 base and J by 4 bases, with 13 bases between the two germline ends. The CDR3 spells CASSQVYEGIYGYTF. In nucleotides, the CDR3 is TGTGCCAGCAGCCAAGTGTACGAGGGCATCTATGGCTACACCTTC.

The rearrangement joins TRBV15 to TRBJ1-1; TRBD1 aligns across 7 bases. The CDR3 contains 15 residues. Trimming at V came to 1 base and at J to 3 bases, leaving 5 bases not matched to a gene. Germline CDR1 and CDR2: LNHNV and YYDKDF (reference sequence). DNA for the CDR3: TGTGCCACCAGCAGAGTTGACAGGGACCACACTGAAGCTTTCTTT. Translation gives CATSRVDRDHTEAFF.

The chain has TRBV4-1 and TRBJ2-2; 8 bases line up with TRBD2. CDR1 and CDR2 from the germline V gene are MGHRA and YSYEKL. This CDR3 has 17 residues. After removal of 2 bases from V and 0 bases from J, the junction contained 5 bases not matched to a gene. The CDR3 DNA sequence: TGCGCCAGCAGCCAACTAGCGGGCCCTTCGAACACCGGGGAGCTGTTTTTT. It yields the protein CASSQLAGPSNTGELFF.

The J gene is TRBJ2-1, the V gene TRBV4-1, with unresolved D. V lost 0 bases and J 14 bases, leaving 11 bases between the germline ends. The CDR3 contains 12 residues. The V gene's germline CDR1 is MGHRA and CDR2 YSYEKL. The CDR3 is CASSQDSLNEFF. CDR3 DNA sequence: TGCGCCAGCAGCCAAGATAGCCTTAATGAGTTCTTC.

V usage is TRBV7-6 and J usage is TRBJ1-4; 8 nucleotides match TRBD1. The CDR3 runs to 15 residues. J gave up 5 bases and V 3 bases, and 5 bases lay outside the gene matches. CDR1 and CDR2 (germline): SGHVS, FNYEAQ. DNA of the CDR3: TGTGCCAGCAGCTTTCGGACAGGGCAGAATGAAAAACTGTTTTTT. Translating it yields CASSFRTGQNEKLFF.

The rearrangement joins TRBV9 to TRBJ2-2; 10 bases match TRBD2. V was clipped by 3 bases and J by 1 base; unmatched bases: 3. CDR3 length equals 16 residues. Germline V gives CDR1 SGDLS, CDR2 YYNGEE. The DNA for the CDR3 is TGTGCCAGCAGCGAGCGGACTAGCGGGAACACCGGGGAGCTGTTTTTT. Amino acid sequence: CASSERTSGNTGELFF.

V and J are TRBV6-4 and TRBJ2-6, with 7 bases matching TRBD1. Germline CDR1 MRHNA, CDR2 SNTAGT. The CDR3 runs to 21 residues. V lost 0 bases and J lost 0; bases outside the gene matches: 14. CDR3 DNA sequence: TGTGCCAGCAGTGACTCTTATTTCGGACAGGCTTCTAGCTCTGGGGCCAACGTCCTGACTTTC. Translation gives CASSDSYFGQASSSGANVLTF.

DNA of the CDR3: TGTGCCAGCAGGGGACAGCAAGAGACCCAGTACTTC. Translation: CASRGQQETQYF. The V and J genes are TRBV6-6 and TRBJ2-5, with 7 nucleotides matching TRBD1. Germline trimming cut 6 bases from V and 2 bases from J; bases unmatched to any gene: 0. Per the germline V gene, CDR1 is MNHNY and CDR2 is SVGAGI (reference sequence). The CDR3 length is 12 residues.

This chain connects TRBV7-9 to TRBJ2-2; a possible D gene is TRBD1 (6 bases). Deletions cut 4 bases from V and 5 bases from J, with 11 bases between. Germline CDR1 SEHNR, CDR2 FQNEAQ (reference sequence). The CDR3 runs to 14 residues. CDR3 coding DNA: TGTGCCAGCAGCTCCCAGGGGTTAACCGGGGAGCTGTTTTTT. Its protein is CASSSQGLTGELFF.

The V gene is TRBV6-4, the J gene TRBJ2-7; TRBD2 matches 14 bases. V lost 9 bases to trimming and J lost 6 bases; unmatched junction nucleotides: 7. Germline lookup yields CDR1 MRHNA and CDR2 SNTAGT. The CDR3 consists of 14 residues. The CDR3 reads CASRLAGGPGEQYV. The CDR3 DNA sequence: TGTGCCAGTAGACTAGCGGGAGGGCCGGGCGAGCAGTACGTC.

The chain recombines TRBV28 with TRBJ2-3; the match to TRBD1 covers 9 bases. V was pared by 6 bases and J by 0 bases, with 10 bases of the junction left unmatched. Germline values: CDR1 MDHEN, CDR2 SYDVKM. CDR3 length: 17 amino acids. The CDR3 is CASRTGTGFTSTDTQYF. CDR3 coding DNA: TGTGCCAGCAGGACTGGGACAGGGTTTACTAGCACAGATACGCAGTATTTT.

CDR3 DNA sequence: TGTGCCAGCAGCATCCTAGCGACCCGGTACAATGAGCAGTTCTTC. Amino acids: CASSILATRYNEQFF. The chain recombines TRBV6-6 with TRBJ2-1; TRBD2 might be the D (6 bases). This CDR3 comprises 15 residues. V lost 6 bases and J 4 bases, leaving 16 bases between the germline ends. The germline gives CDR1 MNHNY, CDR2 SVGAGI (reference sequence).

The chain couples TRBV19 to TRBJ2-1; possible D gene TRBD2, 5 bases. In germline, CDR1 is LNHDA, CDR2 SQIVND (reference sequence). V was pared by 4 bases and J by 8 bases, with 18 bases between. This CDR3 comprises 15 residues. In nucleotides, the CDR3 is TGTGCCAGTAGTACCGCGCGAACGGGTAGCGATGAGCAGTTCTTC. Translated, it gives CASSTARTGSDEQFF.

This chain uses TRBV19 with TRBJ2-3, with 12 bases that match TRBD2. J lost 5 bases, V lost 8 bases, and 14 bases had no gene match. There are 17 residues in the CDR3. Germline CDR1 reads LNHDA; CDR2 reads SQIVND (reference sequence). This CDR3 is CASSLDLAGGMVDTQYF. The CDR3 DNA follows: TGTGCCAGTTCCTTGGACCTAGCGGGAGGGATGGTAGATACGCAGTATTTT.

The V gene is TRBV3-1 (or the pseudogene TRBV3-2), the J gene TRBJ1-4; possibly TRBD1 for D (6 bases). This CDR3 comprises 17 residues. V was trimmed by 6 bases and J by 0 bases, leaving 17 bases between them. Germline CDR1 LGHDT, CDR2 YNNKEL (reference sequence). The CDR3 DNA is TGTGCCAGCAGTCTGTCGGGGGGCCCTGCAACTAATGAAAAACTGTTTTTT. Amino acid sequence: CASSLSGGPATNEKLFF.

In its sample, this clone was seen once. CDR3: CASSSRDEQFF. In DNA, the CDR3 is TGTGCCAGCAGCTCGCGGGATGAGCAGTTCTTC. The V gene is TRBV7-2, the J gene TRBJ2-1; the D gene is possibly TRBD2 (5 bases). Germline CDR1 is SGHTA and CDR2 is FQGNSA. Trimming took 4 bases from V and 8 from J, leaving 6 bases between them. The CDR3 totals 11 residues.

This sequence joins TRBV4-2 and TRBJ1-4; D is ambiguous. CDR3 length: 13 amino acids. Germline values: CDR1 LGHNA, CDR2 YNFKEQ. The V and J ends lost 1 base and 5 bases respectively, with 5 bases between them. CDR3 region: CASSQVKNEKLFF. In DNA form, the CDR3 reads TGTGCCAGCAGCCAAGTTAAAAATGAAAAACTGTTTTTT.

In DNA form, the CDR3 reads TGTGCCAGCAGGAGAGAGGGCACTGAAGCTTTCTTT. This codes for CASRREGTEAFF. The chain links TRBV7-2 to TRBJ1-1; D uncertain. This CDR3 region has 12 residues. The ends were cut back, 6 bases at V and 4 bases at J, with 9 bases in the middle. Germline V lookup: CDR1 SGHTA, CDR2 FQGNSA.